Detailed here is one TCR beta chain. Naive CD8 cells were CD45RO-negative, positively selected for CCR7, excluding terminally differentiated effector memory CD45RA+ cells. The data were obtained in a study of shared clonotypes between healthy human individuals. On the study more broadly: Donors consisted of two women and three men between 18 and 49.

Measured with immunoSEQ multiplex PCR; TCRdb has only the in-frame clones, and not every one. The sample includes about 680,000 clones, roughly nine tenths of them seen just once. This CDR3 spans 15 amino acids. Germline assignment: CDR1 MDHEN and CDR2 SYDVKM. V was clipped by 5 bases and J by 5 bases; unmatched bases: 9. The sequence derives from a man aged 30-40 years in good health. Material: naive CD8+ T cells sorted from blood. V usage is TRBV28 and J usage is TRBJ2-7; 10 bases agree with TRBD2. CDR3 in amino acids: CASSPYLAGVNEQYF. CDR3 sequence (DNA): TGTGCCAGCAGTCCCTATCTAGCGGGAGTTAACGAGCAGTACTTC.